The TCR beta chain under discussion was sequenced for a study of CD8+CD57+ T cells in acquired aplastic anemia. Points from the study as a whole: Levels of CD8+ Simpson's diversity were not significantly distinct in patients versus controls.

According to the study, genomic DNA was the template for TCR beta VDJ and CDR3 profiling. TCRdb analysed the reads with MiXCR anew, one entry per CDR3 protein. The sample lists 200,000 to 300,000 distinct CDR3 sequences, approximately 50% occurring once. The table lists this clonotype with many counts. What it recognizes is unknown. The germline CDR1 and CDR2 sequences are SQVTM and ANQGSEA. The CDR3 loop spans 14 amino acids. V lost 6 bases to trimming and J lost 9 bases; unmatched junction nucleotides: 13. Sequenced patients had shown CD8+CD57+ cell expansion by flow cytometry. The sample consisted of sorted CD4+, CD8+, or CD8+CD57+ T cells (not recorded which) from PBMCs. The receptor's source is a human donor with aplastic anemia. The chain carries TRBV29-1 and TRBJ2-7; 11 bases are a match to TRBD1. CDR3 loop: CSVEDLDRGQGQYF. In nucleotides, the CDR3 is TGCAGCGTGGAGGACTTGGACAGGGGGCAGGGGCAGTACTTC.